This T cell receptor beta chain was retrieved from a study of T-cell memory formation after mild COVID-19. Study details: TCR clusters mostly belonged to single donors. Broader study findings: Memory cells collected pre-infection included some clones that later responded, suggesting cross-reactive memory joined. Clones that contracted from day 15 to 85 had balanced CD4/CD8; later expanders were CD4+ biased.

Sample barcodes and UMIs were carried by the TCR alpha and TCR beta cDNA libraries that 5'RACE generated with constant-segment primers. TCRdb redid the calling of the 5' RACE reads with MiXCR, one entry per CDR3 protein. The repertoire has around 83,000 distinct CDR3 sequences, approximately 25% of them found once; the top ten carry under 50%. Trimming stripped 4 bases from V and 3 bases from J, with 12 bases between. Germline lookup yields CDR1 MGHRA and CDR2 YSYEKL. CDR3 length equals 14 residues. In this sample, this clonotype turned up a few times. Its matching antigen is unknown. The rearrangement uses TRBV4-1 and TRBJ1-1, with D tentatively TRBD1 (5 bases). The sample comprised PBMCs or a T cell subset sorted from them (not recorded which). This sequence was found in a man in his late teens or twenties who had mild COVID-19 (a few samples of this study predate the infection). Cell type and time point are not known. CDR3: CASSRGEGYTEAFF. For the CDR3, the DNA is TGCGCCAGCAGCCGGGGTGAGGGGTACACTGAAGCTTTCTTT.